A single sample gave rise to the 22 T cell receptor beta chains below, sequenced in a study of blood T cell repertoires in COVID-19. The repertoire was sequenced with immunoSEQ multiplex PCR; TCRdb's copy has only in-frame clones and lacks some. Of about 120,000 clones detected, around 88% appear once; the ten largest clones hold under 6%. Sequencing was performed on peripheral blood. The receptors here all came from a man older than 75 with active or convalescent COVID-19.

The V call is TRBV23-1, the J call TRBJ2-7, with 7 bases matching TRBD1. TRBV23-1 is an ORF for which the function is uncertain. This CDR3 has 12 residues. With V trimmed by 6 bases and J by 6 bases, 5 bases remained unmatched. CDR3 DNA: TGCGCCAGCAGCCAGACAGGGAGCGAGCAGTACTTC. Its protein product is CASSQTGSEQYF.

The gene calls are TRBV19 and TRBJ1-6; D uncertain. Germline-derived CDR1 and CDR2 are LNHDA and SQIVND (reference sequence). V lost 7 bases and J 3 bases, leaving 7 bases between the germline ends. CDR3 size: 13 residues. The CDR3 DNA follows: TGTGCCAGTACCGGGAGCTATAATTCACCCCTCCACTTT. Its protein is CASTGSYNSPLHF.

V is TRBV28 and J is TRBJ1-2; D ambiguous. CDR1 and CDR2 (germline): MDHEN, SYDVKM. The CDR3 runs to 12 residues. V was trimmed by 6 bases and J by 8 bases, leaving 13 bases between them. The CDR3 nucleotides read TGTGCCAGCAGAGCGCCGGATGTCGGCTACACCTTC. This gives the protein CASRAPDVGYTF.

The V call is TRBV5-6, the J call TRBJ1-4; possibly TRBD1 for D (6 bases). The germline V and J ends were trimmed by 6 bases and 2 bases, with 14 bases remaining between them. CDR3 length: 15 residues. Germline V CDR1 and CDR2: SGHDT, YYEEEE. The CDR3 DNA sequence: TGTGCCAGCACCGTGCGGGGGGCGACTAATGAAAAACTGTTTTTT. Translating it yields CASTVRGATNEKLFF. Full variable domain (rest looked up from reference TRBV5-6 and TRBJ1-4): DAGVTQSPTHLIKTRGQQVTLRCSPKSGHDTVSWYQQALGQGPQFIFQYYEEEERQRGNFPDRFSGHQFPNYSSELNVNALLLGDSALYLCASTVRGATNEKLFFGSGTQLSVL.

The chain carries TRBV5-1 and TRBJ2-3; 9 bases align to TRBD1. Germline lookup yields CDR1 SGHRS and CDR2 YFSETQ. The junction had 7 bases not matched to a gene; V was cut back by 4 bases and J by 4 bases. This CDR3 comprises 15 residues. CDR3 nucleotides: TGCGCCAGCAGCCCCGGGACAGGGTTTTCAGATACGCAGTATTTT. Translating gives CASSPGTGFSDTQYF.

The chain uses TRBV18 and TRBJ1-5; 9 bases match TRBD1. Per germline, CDR1 KGHSH and CDR2 LQKENI. Losses at the gene ends were 3 bases for V and 7 bases for J; bases not matched to a gene: 4. This CDR3 region has 14 residues. CDR3 region: CASSPQTGGQPQHF. CDR3 DNA sequence: TGTGCCAGCTCACCCCAGACAGGGGGGCAGCCCCAGCATTTT.

This rearrangement joins TRBV28 to TRBJ1-4; 9 bases are shared with TRBD1. After removal of 4 bases from V and 4 bases from J, the junction contained 4 bases not matched to a gene. The CDR3 is made up of 15 amino acids. Looked up from germline, CDR1 is MDHEN and CDR2 is SYDVKM. The CDR3 sequence: CASSSPGQGNEKLFF. For the CDR3, the DNA is TGTGCCAGCAGTTCCCCGGGACAGGGTAATGAAAAACTGTTTTTT. Complete variable domain (other parts from reference TRBV28 and TRBJ1-4): DVKVTQSSRYLVKRTGEKVFLECVQDMDHENMFWYRQDPGLGLRLIYFSYDVKMKEKGDIPEGYSVSREKKERFSLILESASTNQTSMYLCASSSPGQGNEKLFFGSGTQLSVL.

The chain combines TRBV7-2 with TRBJ1-2; D gene uncertain. The CDR3 sequence is 12 residues long. Germline V CDR1 and CDR2: SGHTA, FQGNSA. V lost 3 bases to trimming and J lost 10 bases, with 12 bases between them. CDR3 loop: CASSLRKGDYTF. CDR3 in DNA: TGTGCCAGCAGCTTGCGTAAGGGAGACTACACCTTC.

The rearrangement uses TRBV27 and TRBJ2-7; D might be TRBD2 (5 bases). Germline CDR1 MNHEY, CDR2 SMNVEV (reference sequence). The CDR3 spans 13 residues. Trimming removed 5 bases at V and 0 bases at J, with 8 bases between. CDR3 sequence reads: CASSRGRSYEQYF. In nucleotides, the CDR3 is TGTGCCAGCAGTCGCGGGCGCTCCTACGAGCAGTACTTC.

The chain employs TRBV3-1 (or the pseudogene TRBV3-2) and TRBJ1-2, with 9 bases aligning to TRBD1. Germline CDR1 reads LGHDT; CDR2 reads YNNKEL (reference sequence). The CDR3 has 18 residues. With V trimmed by 4 bases and J by 1 base, 13 bases remained unmatched. CDR3 bases: TGTGCCAGCAGCCGGTCGACTGGGACAGGGTCCAGTAACTATGGCTACACCTTC. Translating gives CASSRSTGTGSSNYGYTF.

This rearrangement joins TRBV9 to TRBJ2-1; TRBD2 matches 7 bases. The CDR3 runs 16 residues. Germline V gene data show CDR1 as SGDLS and CDR2 as YYNGEE. Unmatched junction bases numbered 9, after V lost 3 bases and J lost 3 bases. The chain's CDR3 is CASSADTGTIYNEQFF. The CDR3 DNA reads as TGTGCCAGCAGCGCTGATACCGGGACTATCTACAATGAGCAGTTCTTC. The entire variable domain, with the rest obtained from reference TRBV9 and TRBJ2-1, is as follows: DSGVTQTPKHLITATGQRVTLRCSPRSGDLSVYWYQQSLDQGLQFLIQYYNGEERAKGNILERFSAQQFPDLHSELNLSSLELGDSALYFCASSADTGTIYNEQFFGPGTRLTVL.

This chain links TRBV10-3 with TRBJ2-3; D is possibly TRBD1 (5 bases). This CDR3 is 13 amino acids long. Germline-derived CDR1 and CDR2 are ENHRY and SYGVKD. The germline V and J ends were trimmed by 8 bases and 0 bases, with 9 bases remaining between them. The CDR3 loop is CAIGAPSTDTQYF. The CDR3 nucleotides are TGTGCCATCGGGGCCCCTAGCACAGATACGCAGTATTTT.

The J gene is TRBJ2-2, the V gene TRBV30, with 9 bases lining up with TRBD1. The junction had 9 bases not matched to a gene; V was cut back by 0 bases and J by 4 bases. The germline V gene encodes CDR1 GTSNPN and CDR2 SVGIG (reference sequence). CDR3 length equals 17 residues. CDR3 DNA sequence: TGTGCCTGGAGTGTACGTCCGGGACAGGGAGTCACCGGGGAGCTGTTTTTT. Amino acid sequence: CAWSVRPGQGVTGELFF. Filled out from reference TRBV30 and TRBJ2-2, the complete variable domain reads SQTIHQWPATLVQPVGSPLSLECTVEGTSNPNLYWYRQAAGRGLQLLFYSVGIGQISSEVPQNLSASRPQDRQFILSSKKLLLSDSGFYLCAWSVRPGQGVTGELFFGEGSRLTVL.

The chain links TRBV5-6 to TRBJ2-7; a weak D match, TRBD1 (6 bases). Deletions cut 2 bases from V and 6 bases from J, with 9 bases between. This CDR3 is built from 12 residues. CDR1 is SGHDT, CDR2 YYEEEE, per germline. The CDR3 DNA reads as TGTGCCAGCAGCTTTACAGGGAGCGAGCAGTACTTC. This translates into CASSFTGSEQYF.

Turning to this clone: One junction end does not reproduce the germline sequence, and a read error may be involved. The chain carries TRBV20-1 and TRBJ2-7, with 10 nucleotides matching TRBD1. Germline V gene sequence: CDR1 DFQATT, CDR2 SNEGSKA (reference sequence). The CDR3 runs to 11 residues. This CDR3 is CSAREGTGEFF. CDR3 coding DNA: TGCAGTGCGAGGGAGGGGACAGGGGAATTTTTC.

This chain connects TRBV27 to TRBJ1-6; D not resolved. From germline, CDR1 is MNHEY and CDR2 SMNVEV (reference sequence). The CDR3 has 15 residues. V shed 6 bases and J shed 0 bases, with 9 bases lying between them. The CDR3 here is CASSLSSSYNSPLHF. Written as DNA, the CDR3 is TGTGCCAGCAGCCTGTCGAGCTCCTATAATTCACCCCTCCACTTT.

The V call is TRBV7-8, the J call TRBJ2-5, with 10 bases aligning to TRBD2. With 1 base clipped from V and 3 bases from J, the junction kept 8 bases outside the gene matches. The CDR3 sequence is 17 residues long. CDR1 is SGHVS and CDR2 is FQNEAQ in the germline V gene. Written as DNA, the CDR3 is TGTGCCAGCAGCTTAGAGGTAGCGGGGGGTCAAAAAGAGACCCAGTACTTC. Residues: CASSLEVAGGQKETQYF.

The count of this clone is one. The V gene is TRBV7-7, the J gene TRBJ2-5; D may be TRBD1 (5 bases). This CDR3 contains 15 residues. V lost 1 base to trimming and J lost 1 base, with 10 bases between them. Germline CDR1 SSHAT, CDR2 FNYEAQ (reference sequence). CDR3 coding DNA: TGTGCCAGCAGCTTAGGGGGCGCTGGCCAAGAGACCCAGTACTTC. Translating gives CASSLGGAGQETQYF.

This chain links TRBV27 with TRBJ2-7; the match to TRBD2 covers 8 bases. Germline V lookup: CDR1 MNHEY, CDR2 SMNVEV (reference sequence). J gave up 1 base and V 3 bases, and 8 bases lay outside the gene matches. The CDR3 is 16 amino acids. The CDR3 loop is CASSFRGGTKSYEQYF. The CDR3, as DNA: TGTGCCAGCAGTTTCCGCGGGGGGACTAAATCCTACGAGCAGTACTTC.

In its sample, this clone was seen a few times. The gene calls are TRBV5-4 and TRBJ2-2; 7 bases match TRBD1. In germline, CDR1 is SGHNT, CDR2 YYREEE (reference sequence). The trim removed 3 bases at V and 1 base at J, leaving 3 bases unmatched. The CDR3 contains 15 residues. CDR3 in amino acids: CASSWGQLNTGELFF. The CDR3 DNA follows: TGTGCCAGCAGCTGGGGACAGTTGAACACCGGGGAGCTGTTTTTT.

The gene calls are TRBV7-6 and TRBJ2-2, with D tentatively TRBD2 (5 bases). The CDR3 has 13 amino acids. CDR1 and CDR2 (germline): SGHVS, FNYEAQ. With 5 bases removed from V and 6 bases from J, the gap between germline ends came to 10 bases. CDR3 coding DNA: TGTGCCAGCAGCCCTCGGGGTCCCGGGGAGCTGTTTTTT. Amino acid sequence: CASSPRGPGELFF.

The V gene is TRBV7-2, the J gene TRBJ2-2, with 8 bases that match TRBD1. Germline CDR1 SGHTA, CDR2 FQGNSA. CDR3 length: 15 residues. The V and J ends lost 6 bases and 4 bases, in that order; junction bases with no gene match: 7. The CDR3 spells CASRPQGAGTGELFF. The CDR3 DNA reads TGTGCCAGCAGGCCCCAGGGGGCGGGCACCGGGGAGCTGTTTTTT. Together with reference TRBV7-2 and TRBJ2-2, the CDR3 gives the full variable domain: GAGVSQSPSNKVTEKGKDVELRCDPISGHTALYWYRQSLGQGLEFLIYFQGNSAPDKSGLPSDRFSAERTGGSVSTLTIQRTQQEDSAVYLCASRPQGAGTGELFFGEGSRLTVL.